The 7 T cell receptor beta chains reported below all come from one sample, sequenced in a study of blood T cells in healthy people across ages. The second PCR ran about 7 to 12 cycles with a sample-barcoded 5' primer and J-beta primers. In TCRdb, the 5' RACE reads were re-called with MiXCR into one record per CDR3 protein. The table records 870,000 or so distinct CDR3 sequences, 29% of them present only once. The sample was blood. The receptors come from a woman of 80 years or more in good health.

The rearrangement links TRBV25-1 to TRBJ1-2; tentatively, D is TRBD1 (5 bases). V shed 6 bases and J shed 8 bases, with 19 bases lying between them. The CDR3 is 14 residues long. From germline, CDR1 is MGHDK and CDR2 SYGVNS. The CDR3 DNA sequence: TGTGCCAGCAGGGAGATCGACAGCCCGGGGGGCTACACCTTC. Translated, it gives CASREIDSPGGYTF.

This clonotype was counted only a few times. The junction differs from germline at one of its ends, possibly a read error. The CDR3 DNA reads TGTGCCAGCAGTATCGAGGGCTCAGGGGCCAACGTCCGGACTTTC. This sequence encodes CASSIEGSGANVRTF. This chain joins TRBV2 and TRBJ2-6; a weak D match, TRBD1 (6 bases). This CDR3 has 15 residues. CDR1 and CDR2 from the germline V gene are SNHLY and FYNNEI.

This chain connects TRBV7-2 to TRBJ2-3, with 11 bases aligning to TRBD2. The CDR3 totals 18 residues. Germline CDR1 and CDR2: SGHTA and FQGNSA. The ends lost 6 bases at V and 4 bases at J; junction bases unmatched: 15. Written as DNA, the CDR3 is TGTGCCAGCAGAAATAGGCCCTTACTAGCGGGAGACGCAGATACGCAGTATTTT. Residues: CASRNRPLLAGDADTQYF.

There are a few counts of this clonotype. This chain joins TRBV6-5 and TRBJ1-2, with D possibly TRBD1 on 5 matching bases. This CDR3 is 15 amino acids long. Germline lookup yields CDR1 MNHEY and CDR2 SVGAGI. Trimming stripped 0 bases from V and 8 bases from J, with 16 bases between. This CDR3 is CASSYSNGGRGGYTF. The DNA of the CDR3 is TGTGCCAGCAGTTACTCGAATGGGGGACGAGGCGGCTACACCTTC.

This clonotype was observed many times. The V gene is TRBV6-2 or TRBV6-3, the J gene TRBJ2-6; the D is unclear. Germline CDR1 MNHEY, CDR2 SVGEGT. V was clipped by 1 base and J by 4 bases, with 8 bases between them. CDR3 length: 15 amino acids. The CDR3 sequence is CASSYFPRGANVLTF. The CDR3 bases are TGTGCCAGCAGTTACTTCCCAAGAGGGGCCAACGTCCTGACTTTC.

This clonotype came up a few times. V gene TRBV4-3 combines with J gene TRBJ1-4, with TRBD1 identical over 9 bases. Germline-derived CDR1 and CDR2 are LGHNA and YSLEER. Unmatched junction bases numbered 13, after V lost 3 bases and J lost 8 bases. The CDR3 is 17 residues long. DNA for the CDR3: TGCGCCAGCAGCCAGGGAACAAGACAGGGGGTGGAAGAAAAACTGTTTTTT. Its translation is CASSQGTRQGVEEKLFF.

CDR3 sequence reads: CSSSPGFWTDTQYF. The CDR3 DNA reads TGCAGCTCGAGCCCCGGGTTCTGGACAGATACGCAGTATTTT. The V gene is TRBV29-1, the J gene TRBJ2-3; D not resolved. The germline V gene has CDR1 SQVTM and CDR2 ANQGSEA. This CDR3 spans 14 amino acids. V gave up 8 bases and J gave up 3 bases, with 18 bases separating them.